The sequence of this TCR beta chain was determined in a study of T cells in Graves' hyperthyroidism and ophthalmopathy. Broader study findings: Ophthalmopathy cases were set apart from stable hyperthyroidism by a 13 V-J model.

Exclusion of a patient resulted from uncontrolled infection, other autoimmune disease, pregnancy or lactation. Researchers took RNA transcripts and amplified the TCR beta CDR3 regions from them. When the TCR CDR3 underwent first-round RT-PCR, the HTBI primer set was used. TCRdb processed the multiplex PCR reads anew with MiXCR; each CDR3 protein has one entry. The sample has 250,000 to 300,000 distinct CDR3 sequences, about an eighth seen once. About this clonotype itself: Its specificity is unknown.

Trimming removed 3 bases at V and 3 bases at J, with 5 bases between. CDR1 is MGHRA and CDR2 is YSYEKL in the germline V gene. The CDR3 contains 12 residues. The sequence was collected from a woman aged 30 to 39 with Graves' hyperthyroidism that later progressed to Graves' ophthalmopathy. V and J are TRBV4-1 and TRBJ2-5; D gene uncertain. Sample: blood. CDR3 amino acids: CASSQGKETQYF. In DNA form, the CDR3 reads TGCGCCAGCAGCCAGGGGAAAGAGACCCAGTACTTC.